This T cell receptor beta chain derives from a study of blood T cell repertoires in COVID-19. This clone was observed a handful of times. V dropped 3 bases and J dropped 6 bases, with 10 bases sitting between them. The germline gives CDR1 MNHNS, CDR2 SASEGT. The CDR3 sequence is 13 residues long. The study recruited people aged roughly 18 to 100 years across approximately 25 US areas. All recovered Cohort 3 donors got two negative PCRs, got clearance, or saw symptom resolution. In the original analysis: How many nucleated cells were present was estimated from reference gene primer amplification. Only in-frame clones appear in the TCRdb table, and some are missing; sequencing was by immunoSEQ multiplex PCR. The V and J calls and the clone size are those of that table, but D and trimming were determined from the DNA. The data contain hundreds of thousands of clones, 86% of them singletons.

The chain recombines TRBV6-1 with TRBJ2-3; D possibly corresponds to TRBD1 (5 bases). The clonotype was recovered from a man between 25 and 39 years old who had recovered from COVID-19. Sequencing used PBMCs or T cells enriched from blood (not recorded which). As DNA, the CDR3 is TGTGCCAGCAGTGACAGGGATGGGGATACGCAGTATTTT. Translated: CASSDRDGDTQYF.